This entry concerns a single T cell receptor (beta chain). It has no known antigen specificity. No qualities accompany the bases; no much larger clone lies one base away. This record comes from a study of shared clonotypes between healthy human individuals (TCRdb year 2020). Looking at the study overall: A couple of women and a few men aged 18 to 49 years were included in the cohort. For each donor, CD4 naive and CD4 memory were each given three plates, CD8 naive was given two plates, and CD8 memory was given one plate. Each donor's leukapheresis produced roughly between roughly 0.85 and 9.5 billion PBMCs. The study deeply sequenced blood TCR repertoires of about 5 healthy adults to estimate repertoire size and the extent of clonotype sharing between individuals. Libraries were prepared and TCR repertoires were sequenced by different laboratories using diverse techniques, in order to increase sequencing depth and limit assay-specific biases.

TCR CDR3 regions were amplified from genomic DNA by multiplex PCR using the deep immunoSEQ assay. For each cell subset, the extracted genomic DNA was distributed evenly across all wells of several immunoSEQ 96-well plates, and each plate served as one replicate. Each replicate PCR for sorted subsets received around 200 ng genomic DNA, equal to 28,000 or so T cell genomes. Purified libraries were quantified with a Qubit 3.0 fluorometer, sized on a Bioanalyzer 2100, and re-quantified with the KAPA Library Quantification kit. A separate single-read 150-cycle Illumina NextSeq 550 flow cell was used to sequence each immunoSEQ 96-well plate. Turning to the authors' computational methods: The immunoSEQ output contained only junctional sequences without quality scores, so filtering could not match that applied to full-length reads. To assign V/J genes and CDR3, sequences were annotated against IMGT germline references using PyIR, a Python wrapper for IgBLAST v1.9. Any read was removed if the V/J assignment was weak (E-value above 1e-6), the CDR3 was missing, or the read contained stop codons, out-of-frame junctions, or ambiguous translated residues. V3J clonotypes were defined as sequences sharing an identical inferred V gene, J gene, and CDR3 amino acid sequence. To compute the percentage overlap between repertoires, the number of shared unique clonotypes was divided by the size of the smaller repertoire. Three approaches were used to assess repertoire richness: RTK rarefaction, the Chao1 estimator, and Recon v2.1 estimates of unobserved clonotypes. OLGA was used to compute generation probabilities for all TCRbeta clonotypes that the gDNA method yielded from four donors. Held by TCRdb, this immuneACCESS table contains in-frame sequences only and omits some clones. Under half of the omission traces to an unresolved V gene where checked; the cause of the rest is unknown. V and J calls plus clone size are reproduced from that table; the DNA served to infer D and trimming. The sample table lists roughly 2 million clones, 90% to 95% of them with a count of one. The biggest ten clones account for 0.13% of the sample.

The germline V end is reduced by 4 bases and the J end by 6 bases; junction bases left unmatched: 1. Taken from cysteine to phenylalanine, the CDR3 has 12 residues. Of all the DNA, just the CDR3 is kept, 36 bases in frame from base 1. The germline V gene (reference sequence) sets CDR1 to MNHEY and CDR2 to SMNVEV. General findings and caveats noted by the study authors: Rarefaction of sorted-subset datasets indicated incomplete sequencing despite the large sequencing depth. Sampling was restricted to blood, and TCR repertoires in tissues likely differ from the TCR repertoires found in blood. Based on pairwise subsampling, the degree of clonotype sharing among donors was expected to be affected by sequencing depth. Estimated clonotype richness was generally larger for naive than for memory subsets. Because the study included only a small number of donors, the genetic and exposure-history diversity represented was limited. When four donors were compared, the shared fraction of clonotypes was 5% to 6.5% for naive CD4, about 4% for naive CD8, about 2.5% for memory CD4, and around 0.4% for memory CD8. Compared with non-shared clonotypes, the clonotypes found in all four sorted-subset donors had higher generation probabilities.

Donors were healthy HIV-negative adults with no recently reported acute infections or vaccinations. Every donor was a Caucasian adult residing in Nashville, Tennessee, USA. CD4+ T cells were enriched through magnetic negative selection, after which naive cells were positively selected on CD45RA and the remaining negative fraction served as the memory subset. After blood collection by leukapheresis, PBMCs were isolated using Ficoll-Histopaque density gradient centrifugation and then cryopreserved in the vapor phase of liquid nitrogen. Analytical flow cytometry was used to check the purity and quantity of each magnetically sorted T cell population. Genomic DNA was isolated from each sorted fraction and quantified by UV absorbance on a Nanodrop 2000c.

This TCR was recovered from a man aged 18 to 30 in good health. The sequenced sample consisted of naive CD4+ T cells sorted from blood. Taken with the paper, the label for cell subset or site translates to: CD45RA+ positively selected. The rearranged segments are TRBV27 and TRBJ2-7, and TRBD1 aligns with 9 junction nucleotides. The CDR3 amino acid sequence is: CASSYRGREQYF. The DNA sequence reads TGTGCCAGCAGTTACAGGGGGCGCGAGCAGTACTTC.